These 7 T cell receptor beta chains were sequenced from one sample in a study of blood T cells in healthy people across ages. Alongside a J-beta primer mix, a sample-barcoded 5' primer served in a second PCR lasting roughly 6 to 11 cycles. TCRdb passed the 5' RACE reads through MiXCR, listing each CDR3 protein once. The repertoire holds 800,000 or so distinct CDR3 sequences, with approximately 25% as singletons. The same data also went into a second study, on T cells of mothers and their children.

Sequenced input: blood. These receptor sequences come from a boy younger than 18 in good health.

The chain is built from TRBV21-1 and TRBJ2-4. TRBV21-1 has pseudogene status. CDR3 length equals 18 residues. CDR3 loop: CASSKANPGRESKNIQYF. CDR3 nucleotide sequence: TGTGCCAGCAGCAAAGCGAACCCAGGCCGAGAGTCCAAAAACATTCAGTACTTC.

In this sample, this clonotype turned up many times. The chain couples TRBV7-9 to TRBJ2-5, with 10 nucleotides matching TRBD2. The V segment lost 5 bases and the J segment 3 bases; nucleotides outside the gene matches: 3. This CDR3 region has 14 residues. Germline V lookup: CDR1 SEHNR, CDR2 FQNEAQ (reference sequence). CDR3 coding DNA: TGTGCCAGCAGCCGAGGACTAGCGGAAGAGACCCAGTACTTC. Translated: CASSRGLAEETQYF.

The chain carries TRBV4-1 and TRBJ2-3; D is uncertain. This CDR3 comprises 15 residues. The germline gives CDR1 MGHRA, CDR2 YSYEKL. Trimming removed 1 base from V and 3 bases from J, with 11 bases in between. CDR3 sequence reads: CASSQGTEWTDTQYF. The CDR3 DNA sequence: TGCGCCAGCAGCCAAGGGACGGAGTGGACAGATACGCAGTATTTT.

The rearrangement joins TRBV29-1 to TRBJ1-1; perhaps TRBD1 as D (5 bases). The ends were cut back, 5 bases at V and 4 bases at J, with 8 bases in the middle. Germline V lookup: CDR1 SQVTM, CDR2 ANQGSEA. The length of the CDR3 is 11 residues. The CDR3 bases are TGCAGCGTTTCCGGGGCCACTGAAGCTTTCTTT. The encoded protein is CSVSGATEAFF.

The chain links TRBV29-1 to TRBJ2-2; 8 nucleotides agree with TRBD2. Germline CDR1 reads SQVTM; CDR2 reads ANQGSEA. V was clipped by 4 bases and J by 5 bases; unmatched bases: 3. This CDR3 has 13 amino acids. This chain's CDR3 is CSVGRGGTGELFF. The CDR3 DNA reads TGCAGCGTTGGCCGCGGGGGGACCGGGGAGCTGTTTTTT.

This clonotype was detected only a few times. V and J are TRBV2 and TRBJ1-2; D is possibly TRBD1 (5 bases). Trimming cost V 4 bases and J 8 bases, with 11 bases left between them. This CDR3 spans 12 amino acids. Germline V gene sequence: CDR1 SNHLY, CDR2 FYNNEI. CDR3 residues: CASSVQGKGYTF. The DNA for the CDR3 is TGTGCCAGCAGTGTCCAGGGAAAAGGCTACACCTTC. The variable domain in full, with the rest retrieved from reference TRBV2 and TRBJ1-2, is EPEVTQTPSHQVTQMGQEVILRCVPISNHLYFYWYRQILGQKVEFLVSFYNNEISEKSEIFDDQFSVERPDGSNFTLKIRSTKLEDSAMYFCASSVQGKGYTFGSGTRLTVV.

This CDR3 reads CASSSGAAVNTEAFF. Written as DNA, the CDR3 is TGTGCCAGTAGTAGTGGGGCCGCTGTGAACACTGAAGCTTTCTTT. The chain couples TRBV19 to TRBJ1-1; the D gene is possibly TRBD1 (5 bases). The length of the CDR3 is 15 residues. Trimming removed 4 bases from V and 0 bases from J, with 12 bases in between. CDR1 and CDR2 (germline): LNHDA, SQIVND (reference sequence).